The present TCR beta chain was sequenced within a study of human T cells and chemical hapten exposure. Overall study context: Alopecia universalis, totalis or areata was present in patients who were mostly female.

Original methodology: Per-sample TCR counts ranged from about 23,224 to 750,000, median roughly 98,000. MiXCR, applied by TCRdb to the RACE reads, yields one record per CDR3 protein. The V and J calls here are based on TCRdb, not the publication. The table has around 75,000 distinct CDR3 sequences, around 10% seen once. The time point was: patch test 2, 6 weeks after DPC sensitization. Treatment here: therapeutic diphenylcyclopropenone sensitization with weekly scalp DPC. Blood was collected ahead of every patch test applied. Patients had alopecia, were aged 18 to 70, and were not pregnant. Trimming shortened V by 6 bases and J by 7 bases, and 16 bases separated the two germline ends. There are 13 residues in the CDR3. In germline, CDR1 is SGHTA, CDR2 FQGNSA.

This TCR came from a woman between 45 and 65 years old with alopecia areata. Some clones in this sample may be carry-over from other donors' samples. Here the sequenced sample was whole blood, taken in connection with sensitization to the hapten diphenylcyclopropenone (DPC). The V gene is TRBV7-2, the J gene TRBJ2-7; no clear D gene. CDR3 amino acids: CASRPSWADEQYF. The CDR3 coding sequence is TGTGCCAGCAGACCAAGTTGGGCGGATGAGCAGTACTTC.